Below, 23 T cell receptor beta chains from the same sample are listed, as sequenced in a study of cytomegalovirus exposure and HLA in healthy donors. The PCR contained 60 Vbeta and 13 Jbeta primers. The protocol was immunoSEQ multiplex PCR, while the TCRdb copy is restricted to in-frame clones and leaves out a portion. The sample has under 200,000 clones, around 79% seen once. Sample: PBMCs. The receptors come from a woman aged 40 to 50 in good health and CMV-seronegative.

V is TRBV7-2 and J is TRBJ2-7; 8 bases are a match to TRBD2. The V segment lost 4 bases and the J segment 3 bases; nucleotides outside the gene matches: 8. This CDR3 has 15 residues. In germline, CDR1 is SGHTA, CDR2 FQGNSA. The CDR3 nucleotides are TGTGCCAGCAGCTCTGGACTAGCTCGGAACTACGAGCAGTACTTC. Amino acid sequence: CASSSGLARNYEQYF.

V and J are TRBV7-9 and TRBJ1-1, with unresolved D. V was cut by 5 bases and J by 7 bases, with 11 bases left in between. Germline V CDR1 and CDR2: SEHNR, FQNEAQ (reference sequence). CDR3 length equals 12 residues. The CDR3 region has the DNA TGTGCCAGCAGCCCCCCTACGATTGAAGCTTTCTTT. Translation gives CASSPPTIEAFF.

This sequence joins TRBV6-1 and TRBJ1-5, with D possibly matching TRBD1 (5 bases). Germline V gene sequence: CDR1 MNHNS, CDR2 SASEGT. The CDR3 is 14 residues long. Trimming shortened V by 7 bases and J by 4 bases, and 14 bases separated the two germline ends. CDR3 sequence reads: CASIRTGLNQPQHF. The CDR3 DNA sequence: TGTGCCAGCATTCGAACAGGCCTGAATCAGCCCCAGCATTTT.

The CDR3 loop is CASSGTSGGRNEQFF. In DNA form, the CDR3 reads TGCGCCAGCAGTGGGACTAGCGGGGGCCGCAATGAGCAGTTCTTC. The V and J genes are TRBV10-2 and TRBJ2-1; 13 nucleotides line up with TRBD2. V trimming: 4 bases; J trimming: 6 bases; junction bases outside the gene matches: 3. CDR1 and CDR2 (germline): WSHSY, SAAADI. The CDR3 is 15 amino acids.

The chain couples TRBV19 to TRBJ1-1, with D tentatively TRBD1 (5 bases). The V end was cut by 5 bases, the J end by 6 bases, with 10 bases between. CDR1 is LNHDA, CDR2 SQIVND, per germline (reference sequence). The CDR3 covers 12 residues. The CDR3 nucleotides are TGTGCCAGTAGTGCACCGGGGGCTGAAGCTTTCTTT. Translation gives CASSAPGAEAFF.

As regards this clone: One end of the junction is discordant with germline, which a read error may explain. CDR3 nucleotides: TGCGTCAGCACCCAACCAGGGAAATCACCCCTCCACTTT. Its protein is CVSTQPGKSPLHF. The rearrangement uses TRBV4-1 and TRBJ1-6; D may be TRBD1 (5 bases). Germline CDR1 MGHRA, CDR2 YSYEKL. The CDR3 is 13 amino acids.

This chain links TRBV4-1 with TRBJ2-3; 11 nucleotides agree with TRBD2. This CDR3 spans 17 amino acids. J lost 5 bases, V lost 4 bases, and 11 bases had no gene match. Germline CDR1 MGHRA, CDR2 YSYEKL. The CDR3 region is CASSRNHLGLAEDTQYF. DNA of the CDR3: TGCGCCAGCAGCCGGAATCACCTGGGACTAGCGGAAGATACGCAGTATTTT.

J is TRBJ2-2 and V is TRBV7-6; no definite D call. This CDR3 contains 14 residues. Germline CDR1 SGHVS, CDR2 FNYEAQ. V dropped 5 bases and J dropped 5 bases, with 12 bases sitting between them. Here the CDR3 reads CASSTGVGTGELFF. As DNA, the CDR3 is TGTGCCAGCAGCACCGGAGTGGGTACCGGGGAGCTGTTTTTT.

This chain uses TRBV5-1 with TRBJ2-2; D is unresolved. CDR1 and CDR2 from the germline V gene are SGHRS and YFSETQ. The CDR3 contains 14 residues. Trimming removed 1 base at V and 1 base at J, with 5 bases between. The CDR3 DNA reads TGCGCCAGCAGCTTGTATAGGAACACCGGGGAGCTGTTTTTT. This codes for CASSLYRNTGELFF.

This clone appeared once. The CDR3 region has the DNA TGCGCCAGCAGCCTCGGGACAGGGACTAGCACAGATACGCAGTATTTT. Amino acids: CASSLGTGTSTDTQYF. J is TRBJ2-3 and V is TRBV5-1; 9 bases map to TRBD1. Germline CDR1 is SGHRS and CDR2 is YFSETQ. V trimming: 4 bases; J trimming: 0 bases; junction bases outside the gene matches: 6. The CDR3 consists of 16 residues.

The V gene is TRBV19, the J gene TRBJ2-7; 10 nucleotides line up with TRBD1. The V and J ends lost 4 bases and 6 bases, in that order; junction bases with no gene match: 9. CDR3 length equals 15 residues. Germline V gives CDR1 LNHDA, CDR2 SQIVND (reference sequence). The CDR3, as DNA: TGTGCCAGTAGTACTCCATCGACAGGGGGCTTCGAGCAGTACTTC. Translating it yields CASSTPSTGGFEQYF.

This clone was detected once. The V gene is TRBV27, the J gene TRBJ2-3; weak D call: TRBD1 (7 bases). The CDR3 is 18 residues long. The V end was cut by 0 bases, the J end by 2 bases, with 18 bases between. Per the germline V gene, CDR1 is MNHEY and CDR2 is SMNVEV (reference sequence). In nucleotides, the CDR3 is TGTGCCAGCAGTTTATCACCGACCAGGGGGGACCTCACAGATACGCAGTATTTT. Translation gives CASSLSPTRGDLTDTQYF.

A remark on this clone: The sample holds other DNA sequences that translate to the same CDR3. The chain employs TRBV5-1 and TRBJ1-1; D might be TRBD1 (6 bases). With 7 bases removed from V and 1 base from J, the gap between germline ends came to 11 bases. CDR3 length equals 13 residues. Germline loops: CDR1 SGHRS, CDR2 YFSETQ. In nucleotides, the CDR3 is TGCGCCAGCGGAATACAGGGGAACACTGAAGCTTTCTTT. Residues: CASGIQGNTEAFF.

This clone occurred a few times. This chain links TRBV6-5 with TRBJ1-2; D remains unclear. CDR1 is MNHEY, CDR2 SVGAGI, per germline. The CDR3 runs 14 residues. V shed 5 bases and J shed 6 bases, with 16 bases lying between them. The CDR3 region has the DNA TGTGCCAGCAGTCGGACTGCCTCTGGGGATGGCTACACCTTC. As protein: CASSRTASGDGYTF.

This chain joins TRBV5-1 and TRBJ2-2; D gene ambiguous. The V end lost 0 bases, the J end lost 1 base, and 7 bases lay between the germline ends. CDR1 and CDR2 (germline): SGHRS, YFSETQ. The CDR3 has 15 amino acids. CDR3 nucleotides: TGCGCCAGCAGCTTGGGTTACGGGAACACCGGGGAGCTGTTTTTT. Its protein is CASSLGYGNTGELFF.

The chain recombines TRBV19 with TRBJ1-5; D remains ambiguous. Germline V gene lookup returns CDR1 LNHDA and CDR2 SQIVND (reference sequence). The length of the CDR3 is 19 residues. The V end was cut by 5 bases, the J end by 1 base, with 24 bases between. CDR3 coding DNA: TGTGCCAGTAGTTCCCAAGCGGGGATAGTGTGGTTGAGCAATCAGCCCCAGCATTTT. Encoded protein: CASSSQAGIVWLSNQPQHF.

This clone has only a few counts. The chain couples TRBV2 to TRBJ2-1; D may be TRBD2 (7 bases). V shed 2 bases and J shed 6 bases, with 14 bases lying between them. Germline assignment: CDR1 SNHLY and CDR2 FYNNEI. The CDR3 runs 15 residues. The CDR3 DNA follows: TGTGCCAGCAGTGAATGGTGGGGGGGCGGCAATGAGCAGTTCTTC. It translates to CASSEWWGGGNEQFF.

As for this clone: The sample contains more than one DNA sequence encoding this CDR3. V usage is TRBV4-2 and J usage is TRBJ2-5; TRBD2 aligns across 7 bases. CDR3 length: 16 amino acids. Losses at the gene ends were 1 base for V and 1 base for J; bases not matched to a gene: 6. Germline-derived CDR1 and CDR2 are LGHNA and YNFKEQ. The CDR3 protein is CASSQGGWGGQETQYF. For the CDR3, the DNA is TGTGCCAGCAGCCAAGGAGGATGGGGGGGCCAAGAGACCCAGTACTTC.

V gene TRBV6-5 combines with J gene TRBJ2-3; no clear D gene. The V end lost 6 bases, the J end lost 6 bases, and 13 bases lay between the germline ends. This CDR3 has 13 amino acids. Germline loops: CDR1 MNHEY, CDR2 SVGAGI. CDR3 protein: CASSQPGIDTQYF. DNA of the CDR3: TGTGCCAGCAGCCAACCGGGTATTGATACGCAGTATTTT.

The rearrangement links TRBV7-7 to TRBJ1-2; perhaps TRBD1 as D (5 bases). This CDR3 has 15 amino acids. V was trimmed by 0 bases and J by 4 bases, leaving 12 bases between them. The germline V gene has CDR1 SSHAT and CDR2 FNYEAQ (reference sequence). The CDR3 sequence is CASSLADSSFYGYTF. CDR3 in DNA: TGTGCCAGCAGCTTAGCAGACAGTAGTTTCTATGGCTACACCTTC.

The gene calls are TRBV4-2 and TRBJ1-1, with a weak D call TRBD1 (6 bases). CDR3 length: 14 amino acids. Trimming removed 1 base from V and 8 bases from J, with 14 bases in between. Per the germline V gene, CDR1 is LGHNA and CDR2 is YNFKEQ. In DNA form, the CDR3 reads TGTGCCAGCAGCCAAGCCCCGACAGGTTCAGAAGCTTTCTTT. This gives the protein CASSQAPTGSEAFF.

The chain uses TRBV6-1 and TRBJ2-2; D is possibly TRBD2 (5 bases). V lost 8 bases and J 4 bases, leaving 8 bases between the germline ends. CDR1 and CDR2 (germline): MNHNS, SASEGT. CDR3 length: 12 amino acids. This CDR3 is CASRDFTGELFF. The CDR3 bases are TGTGCCAGCCGGGATTTCACCGGGGAGCTGTTTTTT.

The V gene is TRBV19, the J gene TRBJ1-3; D is ambiguous. From germline, CDR1 is LNHDA and CDR2 SQIVND (reference sequence). The CDR3 covers 15 residues. V was trimmed by 3 bases and J by 0 bases, leaving 9 bases between them. CDR3 DNA sequence: TGTGCCAGTAGTATCGCATACTACTCTGGAAACACCATATATTTT. Its protein is CASSIAYYSGNTIYF.